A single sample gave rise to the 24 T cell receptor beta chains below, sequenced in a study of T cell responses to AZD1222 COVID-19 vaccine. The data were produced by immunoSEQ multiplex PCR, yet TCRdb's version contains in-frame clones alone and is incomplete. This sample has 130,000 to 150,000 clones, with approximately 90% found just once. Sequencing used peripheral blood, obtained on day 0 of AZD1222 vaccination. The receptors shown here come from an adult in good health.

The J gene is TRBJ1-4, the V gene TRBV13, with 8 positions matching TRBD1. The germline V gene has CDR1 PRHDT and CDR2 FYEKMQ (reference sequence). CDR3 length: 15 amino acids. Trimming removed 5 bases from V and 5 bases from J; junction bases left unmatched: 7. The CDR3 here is CASSARTGLNEKLFF. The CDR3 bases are TGTGCCAGCAGCGCGCGGACAGGGCTAAATGAAAAACTGTTTTTT.

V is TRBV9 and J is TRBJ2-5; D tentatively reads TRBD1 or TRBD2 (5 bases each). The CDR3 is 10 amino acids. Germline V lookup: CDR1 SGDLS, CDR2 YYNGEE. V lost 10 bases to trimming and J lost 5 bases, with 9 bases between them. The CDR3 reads CAGWGETQYF. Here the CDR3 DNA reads TGTGCCGGGTGGGGGGAGACCCAGTACTTC.

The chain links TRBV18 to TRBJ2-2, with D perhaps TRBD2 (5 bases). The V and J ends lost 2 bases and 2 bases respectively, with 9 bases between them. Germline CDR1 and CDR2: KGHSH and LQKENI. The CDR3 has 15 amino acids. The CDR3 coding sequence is TGTGCCAGCTCACCAAGCGGACGTAACACCGGGGAGCTGTTTTTT. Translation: CASSPSGRNTGELFF. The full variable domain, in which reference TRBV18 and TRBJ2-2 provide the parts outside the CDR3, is NAGVMQNPRHLVRRRGQEARLRCSPMKGHSHVYWYRQLPEEGLKFMVYLQKENIIDESGMPKERFSAEFPKEGPSILRIQQVVRGDSAAYFCASSPSGRNTGELFFGEGSRLTVL.

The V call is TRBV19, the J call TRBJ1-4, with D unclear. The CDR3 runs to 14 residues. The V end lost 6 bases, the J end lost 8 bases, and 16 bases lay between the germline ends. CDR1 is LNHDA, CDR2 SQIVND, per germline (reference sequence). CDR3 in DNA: TGTGCCAGTAGCGGAAGTCGCGTCGGCGAAAAACTGTTTTTT. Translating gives CASSGSRVGEKLFF.

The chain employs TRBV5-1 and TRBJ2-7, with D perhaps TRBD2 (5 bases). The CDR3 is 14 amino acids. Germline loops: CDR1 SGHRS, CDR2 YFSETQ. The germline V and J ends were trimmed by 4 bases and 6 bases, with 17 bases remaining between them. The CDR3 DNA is TGCGCCAGCAGCAGGACTGCCGCCATGGGCGAGCAGTACTTC. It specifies CASSRTAAMGEQYF. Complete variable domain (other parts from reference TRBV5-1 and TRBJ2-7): KAGVTQTPRYLIKTRGQQVTLSCSPISGHRSVSWYQQTPGQGLQFLFEYFSETQRNKGNFPGRFSGRQFSNSRSEMNVSTLELGDSALYLCASSRTAAMGEQYFGPGTRLTVT.

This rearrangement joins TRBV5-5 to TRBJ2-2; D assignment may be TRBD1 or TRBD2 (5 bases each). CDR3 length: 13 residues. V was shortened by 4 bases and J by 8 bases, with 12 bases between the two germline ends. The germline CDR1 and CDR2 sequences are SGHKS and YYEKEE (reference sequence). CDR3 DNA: TGTGCCAGCAGCCCAGACGGGGCGGGGGAGCTGTTTTTT. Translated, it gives CASSPDGAGELFF.

The CDR3 loop reads CASSVEGGQGVEQFF. DNA of the CDR3: TGTGCCAGCAGCGTGGAGGGGGGACAGGGAGTTGAGCAGTTCTTC. This chain links TRBV9 with TRBJ2-1; 9 nucleotides line up with TRBD1. This CDR3 is 15 amino acids long. V was clipped by 2 bases and J by 9 bases; unmatched bases: 9. Germline assignment: CDR1 SGDLS and CDR2 YYNGEE.

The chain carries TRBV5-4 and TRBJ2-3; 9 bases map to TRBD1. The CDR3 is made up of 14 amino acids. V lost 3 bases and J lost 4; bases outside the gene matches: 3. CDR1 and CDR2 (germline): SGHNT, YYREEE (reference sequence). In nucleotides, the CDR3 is TGTGCCAGCAGCTCGGGGACAGGGCCAGATACGCAGTATTTT. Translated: CASSSGTGPDTQYF.

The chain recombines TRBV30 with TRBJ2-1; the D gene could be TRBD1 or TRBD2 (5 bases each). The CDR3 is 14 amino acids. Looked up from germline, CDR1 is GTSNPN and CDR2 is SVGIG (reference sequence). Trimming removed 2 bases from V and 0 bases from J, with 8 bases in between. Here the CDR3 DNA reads TGTGCCTGGAGTCCAGGGAGCTCCTACAATGAGCAGTTCTTC. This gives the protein CAWSPGSSYNEQFF.

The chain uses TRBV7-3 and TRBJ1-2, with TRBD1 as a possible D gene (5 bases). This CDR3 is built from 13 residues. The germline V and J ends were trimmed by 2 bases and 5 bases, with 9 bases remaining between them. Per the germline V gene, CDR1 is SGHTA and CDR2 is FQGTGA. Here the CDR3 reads CASSLDRLYGYTF. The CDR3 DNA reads TGTGCCAGCAGCTTAGACAGATTATATGGCTACACCTTC.

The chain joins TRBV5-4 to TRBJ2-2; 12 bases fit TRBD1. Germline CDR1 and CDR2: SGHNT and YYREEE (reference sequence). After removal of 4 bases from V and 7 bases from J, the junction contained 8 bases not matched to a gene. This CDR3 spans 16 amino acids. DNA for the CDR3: TGTGCCAGCAGCGGTCCGGGACAGGGGGCCGGCGGGGAGCTGTTTTTT. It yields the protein CASSGPGQGAGGELFF.

The CDR3 loop is CASSFSPGSGANVLTF. The CDR3, as DNA: TGTGCCAGCAGCTTTTCCCCGGGGTCCGGGGCCAACGTCCTGACTTTC. The chain couples TRBV7-2 to TRBJ2-6; D is possibly TRBD2 (5 bases). Germline CDR1 is SGHTA and CDR2 is FQGNSA. The V and J ends lost 3 bases and 4 bases respectively, with 13 bases between them. CDR3 length: 16 amino acids.

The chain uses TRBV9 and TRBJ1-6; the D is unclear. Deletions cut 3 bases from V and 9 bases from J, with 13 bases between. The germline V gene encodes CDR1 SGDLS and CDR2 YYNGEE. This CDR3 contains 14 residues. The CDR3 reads CASSGSRLISPLHF. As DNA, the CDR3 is TGTGCCAGCAGCGGTTCACGACTGATTTCACCCCTCCACTTT.

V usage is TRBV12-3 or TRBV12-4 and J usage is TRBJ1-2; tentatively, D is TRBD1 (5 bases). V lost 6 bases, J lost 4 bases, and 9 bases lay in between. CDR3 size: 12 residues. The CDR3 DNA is TGTGCCAGCAGGTCAGGGAGCTATGGCTACACCTTC. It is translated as CASRSGSYGYTF.

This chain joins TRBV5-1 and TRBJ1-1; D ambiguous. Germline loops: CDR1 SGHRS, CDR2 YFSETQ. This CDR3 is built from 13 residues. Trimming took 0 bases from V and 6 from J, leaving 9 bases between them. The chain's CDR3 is CASSLGGGPEAFF. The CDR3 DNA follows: TGCGCCAGCAGCTTGGGCGGTGGCCCTGAAGCTTTCTTT.

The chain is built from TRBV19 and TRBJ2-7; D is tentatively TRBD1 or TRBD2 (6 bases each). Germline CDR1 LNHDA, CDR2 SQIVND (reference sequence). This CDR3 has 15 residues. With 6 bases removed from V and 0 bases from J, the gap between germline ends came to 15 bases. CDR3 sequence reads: CASSRAGDSSYEQYF. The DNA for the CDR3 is TGTGCCAGTAGCCGGGCAGGGGACTCCTCCTACGAGCAGTACTTC. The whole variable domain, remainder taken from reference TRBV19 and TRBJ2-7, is DGGITQSPKYLFRKEGQNVTLSCEQNLNHDAMYWYRQDPGQGLRLIYYSQIVNDFQKGDIAEGYSVSREKKESFPLTVTSAQKNPTAFYLCASSRAGDSSYEQYFGPGTRLTVT.

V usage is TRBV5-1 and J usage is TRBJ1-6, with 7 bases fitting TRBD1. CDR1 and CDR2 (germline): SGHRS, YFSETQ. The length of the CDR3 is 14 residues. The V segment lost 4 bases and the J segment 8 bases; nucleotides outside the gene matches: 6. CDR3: CASSLDRVDSPLHF. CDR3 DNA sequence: TGCGCCAGCAGCCTTGACAGGGTGGATTCACCCCTCCACTTT. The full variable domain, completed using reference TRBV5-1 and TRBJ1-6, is KAGVTQTPRYLIKTRGQQVTLSCSPISGHRSVSWYQQTPGQGLQFLFEYFSETQRNKGNFPGRFSGRQFSNSRSEMNVSTLELGDSALYLCASSLDRVDSPLHFGNGTRLTVT.

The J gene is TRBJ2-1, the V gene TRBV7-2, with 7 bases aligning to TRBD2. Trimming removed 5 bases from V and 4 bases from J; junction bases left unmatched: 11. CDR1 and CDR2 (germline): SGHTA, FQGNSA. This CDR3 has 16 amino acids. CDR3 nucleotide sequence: TGTGCCAGCAGCCCGGGGGTTAGCGGGTTGTACAATGAGCAGTTCTTC. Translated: CASSPGVSGLYNEQFF.

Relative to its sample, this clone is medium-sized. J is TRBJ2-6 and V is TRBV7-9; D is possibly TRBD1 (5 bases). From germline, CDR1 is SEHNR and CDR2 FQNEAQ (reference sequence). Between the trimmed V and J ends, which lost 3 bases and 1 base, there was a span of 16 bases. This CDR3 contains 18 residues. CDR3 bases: TGTGCCAGCAGCTTTCCCACCAGGGTTCCATCTGGGGCCAACGTCCTGACTTTC. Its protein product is CASSFPTRVPSGANVLTF.

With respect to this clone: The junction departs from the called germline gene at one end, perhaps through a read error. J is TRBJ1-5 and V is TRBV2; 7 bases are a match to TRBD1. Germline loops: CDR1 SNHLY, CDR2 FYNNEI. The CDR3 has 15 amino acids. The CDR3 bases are TGTGCCAGCAGTGCCATGGGACAGACTAACTTAAGAGGGTATTTT. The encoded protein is CASSAMGQTNLRGYF.

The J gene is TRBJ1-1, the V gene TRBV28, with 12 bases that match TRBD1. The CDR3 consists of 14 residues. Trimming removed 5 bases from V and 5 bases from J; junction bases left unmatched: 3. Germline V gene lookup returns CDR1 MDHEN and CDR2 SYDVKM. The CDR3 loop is CASSGDRGLTEAFF. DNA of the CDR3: TGTGCCAGCAGTGGGGACAGGGGGCTTACTGAAGCTTTCTTT.

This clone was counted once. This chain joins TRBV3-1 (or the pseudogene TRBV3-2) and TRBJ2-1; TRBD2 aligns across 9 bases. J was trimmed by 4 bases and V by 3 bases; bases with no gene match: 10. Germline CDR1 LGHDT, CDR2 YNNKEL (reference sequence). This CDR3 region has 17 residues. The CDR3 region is CASSQVRGSGGYNEQFF. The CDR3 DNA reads TGTGCCAGCAGCCAGGTTCGGGGTAGCGGGGGATACAATGAGCAGTTCTTC.

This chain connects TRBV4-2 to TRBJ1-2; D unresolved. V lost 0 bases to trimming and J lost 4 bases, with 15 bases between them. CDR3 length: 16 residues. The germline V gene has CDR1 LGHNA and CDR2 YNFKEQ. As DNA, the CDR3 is TGTGCCAGCAGCCAAGATTTGGACGGTCAAATCTATGGCTACACCTTC. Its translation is CASSQDLDGQIYGYTF.

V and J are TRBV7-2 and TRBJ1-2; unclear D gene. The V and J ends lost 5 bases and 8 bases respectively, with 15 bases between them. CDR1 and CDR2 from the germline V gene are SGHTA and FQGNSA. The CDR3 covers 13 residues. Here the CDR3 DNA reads TGTGCCAGCAGCCCCGGACCGAGGCGGGGCTACACCTTC. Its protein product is CASSPGPRRGYTF.